The 15 T cell receptor beta chains given below trace back to one sample, sequenced in a study of monozygotic twins with cystic fibrosis. Method: immunoSEQ multiplex PCR; TCRdb's copy keeps in-frame clones and lacks some. The sample has roughly 25,000 clones; approximately 96% are singletons. The material sequenced was blood. Receptors were obtained from a girl aged 2 to 10 with cystic fibrosis.

This clone showed up just once. This specimen includes other DNA sequences encoding the same CDR3. The chain links TRBV5-6 to TRBJ2-7; D remains ambiguous. The CDR3 is 15 amino acids. Trimming removed 4 bases at V and 0 bases at J, with 14 bases between. The germline CDR1 and CDR2 sequences are SGHDT and YYEEEE. In nucleotides, the CDR3 is TGTGCCAGCAGCCCGTGGGATCTTTACTCCTACGAGCAGTACTTC. Its translation: CASSPWDLYSYEQYF.

This chain joins TRBV6-5 and TRBJ2-7, with a weak D call TRBD2 (5 bases). V was shortened by 7 bases and J by 7 bases, with 17 bases between the two germline ends. In germline, CDR1 is MNHEY, CDR2 SVGAGI. The CDR3 is made up of 13 amino acids. The CDR3 loop reads CASKAAPAGEQYF. CDR3 sequence (DNA): TGTGCCAGCAAAGCGGCACCCGCCGGGGAGCAGTACTTC.

This chain connects TRBV4-1 to TRBJ2-5; 8 positions match TRBD2. This CDR3 contains 17 residues. Looked up from germline, CDR1 is MGHRA and CDR2 is YSYEKL. V shed 1 base and J 4 bases; nucleotides not matched to a gene: 11. DNA of the CDR3: TGCGCCAGCAGCCAAGGGACCCGGGGGGGAAGGGTAGAGACCCAGTACTTC. The encoded protein is CASSQGTRGGRVETQYF.

The chain links TRBV27 to TRBJ1-1, with D unresolved. This CDR3 spans 15 amino acids. The germline V gene encodes CDR1 MNHEY and CDR2 SMNVEV (reference sequence). Trimming shortened V by 2 bases and J by 5 bases, and 15 bases separated the two germline ends. CDR3 DNA sequence: TGTGCCAGCAGTTTAGTGGGGAACACCCAAACTGAAGCTTTCTTT. Amino acid sequence: CASSLVGNTQTEAFF.

This clone was observed once. The V and J genes are TRBV25-1 and TRBJ2-1, with 8 bases matching TRBD2. The CDR3 sequence is 17 residues long. Looked up from germline, CDR1 is MGHDK and CDR2 is SYGVNS. V trimming: 1 base; J trimming: 5 bases; junction bases outside the gene matches: 10. The CDR3 here is CASSESVSGRVDNEQFF. DNA of the CDR3: TGTGCCAGCAGTGAATCCGTAAGCGGGAGAGTCGACAATGAGCAGTTCTTC.

Here the CDR3 DNA reads TGTGCCAGCAGCGTAGTAGCTAGCGGGGGGGATACGCAGTATTTT. It translates to CASSVVASGGDTQYF. This sequence joins TRBV9 and TRBJ2-3; 11 bases line up with TRBD2. The CDR3 has 15 residues. From germline, CDR1 is SGDLS and CDR2 YYNGEE. Trimming at V came to 0 bases and at J to 6 bases, leaving 3 bases not matched to a gene.

This sequence joins TRBV28 and TRBJ1-1; D is unresolved. CDR3 length equals 10 residues. Germline V gene sequence: CDR1 MDHEN, CDR2 SYDVKM. Trimming left V 5 bases short and J 3 bases short, with 1 base between. The CDR3 coding sequence is TGTGCCAGCAGTGACACTGAAGCTTTCTTT. Its translation: CASSDTEAFF.

V and J are TRBV4-3 and TRBJ2-3; 11 nucleotides align to TRBD2. In germline, CDR1 is LGHNA, CDR2 YSLEER. The CDR3 contains 17 residues. After removal of 0 bases from V and 5 bases from J, the junction contained 7 bases not matched to a gene. The CDR3 nucleotides are TGCGCCAGCAGCCAAGATATCGGTAGCGGGAGGGTAGATACGCAGTATTTT. Amino acid sequence: CASSQDIGSGRVDTQYF.

This clone was seen a single time. The chain recombines TRBV7-9 with TRBJ1-5, with D unclear. CDR1 is SEHNR and CDR2 is FQNEAQ in the germline V gene (reference sequence). This CDR3 spans 15 amino acids. V was shortened by 1 base and J by 3 bases, with 10 bases between the two germline ends. CDR3 DNA sequence: TGTGCCAGCAGCTTAGGTGGAGGAGTCAATCAGCCCCAGCATTTT. It specifies CASSLGGGVNQPQHF.

The chain has TRBV5-4 and TRBJ2-3, with D perhaps TRBD2 (6 bases). Trimming left V 0 bases short and J 5 bases short, with 13 bases between. CDR3 length: 15 amino acids. Per the germline V gene, CDR1 is SGHNT and CDR2 is YYREEE (reference sequence). CDR3 bases: TGTGCCAGCAGCTTGGCGGCAGGAGCGGGAGATACGCAGTATTTT. Encoded protein: CASSLAAGAGDTQYF.

This clone was detected only once. The J gene is TRBJ1-2, the V gene TRBV5-4, with 11 nucleotides matching TRBD1. Germline values: CDR1 SGHNT, CDR2 YYREEE (reference sequence). This CDR3 is built from 14 residues. The ends lost 4 bases at V and 7 bases at J; junction bases unmatched: 6. The chain's CDR3 is CASSLGQGARGYTF. The DNA for the CDR3 is TGTGCCAGCAGCCTAGGACAGGGGGCTCGTGGCTACACCTTC. Full variable domain (outside the CDR3, taken from reference TRBV5-4 and TRBJ1-2): ETGVTQSPTHLIKTRGQQVTLRCSSQSGHNTVSWYQQALGQGPQFIFQYYREEENGRGNFPPRFSGLQFPNYSSELNVNALELDDSALYLCASSLGQGARGYTFGSGTRLTVV.

The rearrangement links TRBV6-4 to TRBJ1-1; 9 bases fit TRBD1. Germline V gene data show CDR1 as MRHNA and CDR2 as SNTAGT. This CDR3 is 15 amino acids long. Germline trimming cut 6 bases from V and 5 bases from J; bases unmatched to any gene: 10. CDR3 in amino acids: CASRQKQGARTEAFF. The CDR3 region has the DNA TGTGCCAGCAGACAAAAACAGGGGGCGAGGACTGAAGCTTTCTTT.

This chain connects TRBV5-4 to TRBJ2-2; D unresolved. V lost 10 bases to trimming and J lost 4 bases, with 17 bases between them. This CDR3 has 14 residues. Per germline, CDR1 SGHNT and CDR2 YYREEE (reference sequence). CDR3 sequence: CAGSGPTLTGELFF. CDR3 nucleotide sequence: TGTGCCGGGTCTGGACCCACGCTCACCGGGGAGCTGTTTTTT.

The rearrangement uses TRBV29-1 and TRBJ2-7; 11 bases line up with TRBD2. The V gene end was trimmed by 3 bases and the J gene end by 2 bases; junction bases not matched to a gene: 0. The germline gives CDR1 SQVTM, CDR2 ANQGSEA. This CDR3 is built from 13 residues. The CDR3 region is CSVETSGAYEQYF. CDR3 bases: TGCAGCGTTGAGACTAGCGGGGCCTACGAGCAGTACTTC.

The rearrangement uses TRBV5-6 and TRBJ2-1; 8 bases agree with TRBD1. CDR1 SGHDT and CDR2 YYEEEE come from the germline V gene. CDR3 length equals 15 residues. Trimming cost V 4 bases and J 7 bases; bases outside gene matches: 10. The CDR3 protein is CASSPGTGPWNEQFF. For the CDR3, the DNA is TGTGCCAGCAGCCCGGGGACAGGCCCCTGGAATGAGCAGTTCTTC.